This paragraph covers one T cell receptor (beta chain) sequence. Its antigen is not known. Profiling relied on immunoSEQ multiplex PCR, and the TCRdb table lists in-frame clones only, not all of them. The data hold approximately 66,000 clones, with approximately 86% observed a single time. This CDR3 contains 15 residues. Germline CDR1 SGHVS, CDR2 FNYEAQ. Trimming left V 6 bases short and J 4 bases short, with 16 bases between. This sample stems from a study of OX40 agonist ivuxolimab in advanced cancers. For the study at large: Ivuxolimab, an agonistic anti-OX40 (CD134) antibody, was given to patients. General observations from the study: The authors also found low normalized T-cell clonal expansion in some nonresponders.

The receptor comes from an adult with an advanced solid tumor such as melanoma, head and neck, liver or kidney cancer. This chain connects TRBV7-6 to TRBJ2-1, with D maybe TRBD2 (7 bases). The sequencing used CD4+ or CD8+ T cells sorted from blood, collected in a trial of the OX40 agonist ivuxolimab. This CDR3 is CASSSVGGPYNEQFF. The CDR3 DNA is TGTGCCAGCAGTTCCGTCGGGGGGCCTTACAATGAGCAGTTCTTC. The variable domain in full, with the rest retrieved from reference TRBV7-6 and TRBJ2-1, is GAGVSQSPRYKVTKRGQDVALRCDPISGHVSLYWYRQALGQGPEFLTYFNYEAQQDKSGLPNDRFSAERPEGSISTLTIQRTEQRDSAMYRCASSSVGGPYNEQFFGPGTRLTVL.